A single sample gave rise to the 9 T cell receptor beta chains below, sequenced in a study of blood T cell repertoires in COVID-19 (dated by TCRdb to 2020 to 2022). Library construction relied on the immunoSEQ multiplex PCR assay. TCRdb took this table from immuneACCESS and kept in-frame rearrangements with V and J called. Such tables lack part of the clones; where checked against another copy, unresolved V genes explain under half of the gap, and the rest is unexplained. In this sample the table shows 300,000 to 500,000 clones, roughly 90% of which occur a single time. More than 0.9% of the sample lies in the top ten. Sequencing input: PBMCs or T cells enriched from blood (not recorded which). Receptors originate from a woman in her 30s with acute COVID-19.

This clone was observed a single time. This chain connects TRBV12-5 to TRBJ2-7, with 7 bases that match TRBD1. There are 14 residues in the CDR3. Trimming removed 7 bases from V and 1 base from J; junction bases left unmatched: 7. CDR1 and CDR2 from the germline V gene are LGHNT and FRNRAP. This chain's CDR3 is CASAVGTASYEQYF. The CDR3 coding sequence is TGTGCTAGTGCTGTGGGGACAGCGTCCTACGAGCAGTACTTC.

The rearrangement joins TRBV5-1 to TRBJ1-2, with 7 bases lining up with TRBD1. Losses at the gene ends were 0 bases for V and 0 bases for J; bases not matched to a gene: 8. The germline V gene has CDR1 SGHRS and CDR2 YFSETQ. The CDR3 spans 17 residues. The CDR3 loop is CASSLVPGGQANYGYTF. The CDR3 region has the DNA TGCGCCAGCAGCTTGGTACCAGGGGGGCAAGCTAACTATGGCTACACCTTC.

The CDR3 sequence: CASSFLPGAEAPLHF. The CDR3 nucleotides are TGTGCCAGCAGCTTTCTCCCAGGGGCTGAAGCACCCCTCCACTTT. V is TRBV7-2 and J is TRBJ1-6, with D tentatively TRBD1 (6 bases). Germline values: CDR1 SGHTA, CDR2 FQGNSA. The CDR3 runs 15 residues. The V end lost 3 bases, the J end lost 11 bases, and 17 bases lay between the germline ends.

The chain carries TRBV29-1 and TRBJ1-2, with TRBD1 matching 9 bases. The CDR3 is made up of 12 amino acids. Trimming removed 7 bases from V and 6 bases from J; junction bases left unmatched: 6. Germline V CDR1 and CDR2: SQVTM, ANQGSEA. CDR3 in amino acids: CSGRDRADGYTF. In DNA, the CDR3 is TGCAGCGGCCGGGACAGGGCTGATGGCTACACCTTC.

This sequence joins TRBV5-6 and TRBJ1-5; 8 bases fit TRBD1. CDR3 length equals 14 residues. CDR1 and CDR2 from the germline V gene are SGHDT and YYEEEE. V shed 4 bases, J shed 7 bases, and the junction held 7 bases outside the gene matches. In DNA form, the CDR3 reads TGTGCCAGCAGCGCCGGGACAGGCAGACAGCCCCAGCATTTT. It yields the protein CASSAGTGRQPQHF.

The chain recombines TRBV4-3 with TRBJ1-6; D is perhaps TRBD1 (5 bases). Deletions cut 3 bases from V and 8 bases from J, with 14 bases between. This CDR3 region has 15 residues. Germline V gene lookup returns CDR1 LGHNA and CDR2 YSLEER. CDR3 sequence: CASSHNIQVDSPLHF. The CDR3 nucleotides are TGCGCCAGCAGCCACAACATACAGGTTGATTCACCCCTCCACTTT.

This clone turned up a few times. The rearrangement uses TRBV4-3 and TRBJ1-6; 7 bases match TRBD1. Trimming took 1 base from V and 9 from J; bases not matched to a gene: 12. This CDR3 region has 17 residues. CDR1 is LGHNA, CDR2 YSLEER, per germline. The CDR3 nucleotides are TGCGCCAGCAGCCAAGCCCGGGGGTTAGGGGGCTCTTCACCCCTCCACTTT. Amino acid sequence: CASSQARGLGGSSPLHF.

V gene TRBV28 combines with J gene TRBJ2-5, with TRBD1 identical over 7 bases. The V gene's germline CDR1 is MDHEN and CDR2 SYDVKM. The CDR3 extends over 16 amino acids. V lost 1 base, J lost 1 base, and 6 bases stayed unmatched. The CDR3 here is CASSLSTAGGQETQYF. The CDR3 bases are TGTGCCAGCAGTTTATCGACCGCAGGGGGCCAAGAGACCCAGTACTTC.

The chain is built from TRBV5-1 and TRBJ1-2; possibly TRBD1 for D (5 bases). The V end lost 0 bases, the J end lost 7 bases, and 13 bases lay between the germline ends. The CDR3 has 14 residues. Looked up from germline, CDR1 is SGHRS and CDR2 is YFSETQ. The CDR3: CASSLAPGTGGYTF. Written as DNA, the CDR3 is TGCGCCAGCAGCTTGGCCCCAGGGACTGGTGGCTACACCTTC.